These 23 T cell receptor beta chains came from one sample sequenced in a study of T cells in Graves' hyperthyroidism and ophthalmopathy. The CDR3 regions of TCR beta were amplified from RNA transcripts. RT-PCR in the first round (using the HTBI primer set) targeted the TCR CDR3. Each CDR3 protein is one row after TCRdb ran MiXCR on the multiplex PCR reads. The sample shows around 700,000 distinct CDR3 sequences, roughly a sixth of them seen only once. The sequenced sample was blood. These receptors came from a woman aged 50 to 60 with Graves' hyperthyroidism that later progressed to Graves' ophthalmopathy.

This clonotype was counted many times. This rearrangement joins TRBV5-1 to TRBJ2-3; D gene uncertain. V lost 7 bases to trimming and J lost 1 base, with 13 bases between them. Germline assignment: CDR1 SGHRS and CDR2 YFSETQ. CDR3 length: 14 residues. DNA for the CDR3: TGCGCCAGCTATACGGACGGAGGCACAGATACGCAGTATTTT. Protein: CASYTDGGTDTQYF. Together with reference TRBV5-1 and TRBJ2-3, the CDR3 gives the full variable domain: KAGVTQTPRYLIKTRGQQVTLSCSPISGHRSVSWYQQTPGQGLQFLFEYFSETQRNKGNFPGRFSGRQFSNSRSEMNVSTLELGDSALYLCASYTDGGTDTQYFGPGTRLTVL.

CDR3 nucleotides: TGTGCCAGCAGCGTGAGGGACACCAACTATGGCTACACCTTC. As protein: CASSVRDTNYGYTF. This rearrangement joins TRBV7-9 to TRBJ1-2; a possible D gene is TRBD1 (6 bases). Germline CDR1 and CDR2: SEHNR and FQNEAQ (reference sequence). The CDR3 is made up of 14 amino acids. Trimming removed 5 bases at V and 2 bases at J, with 12 bases between.

This clonotype was recorded many times. The J gene is TRBJ1-1, the V gene TRBV18; no definite D call. V lost 2 bases and J lost 5, with 12 bases in between. Per the germline V gene, CDR1 is KGHSH and CDR2 is LQKENI. CDR3 length equals 14 residues. The CDR3, as DNA: TGTGCCAGCTCACCAGCCGGGGTTGGGACTGAAGCTTTCTTT. This translates into CASSPAGVGTEAFF.

The chain links TRBV5-1 to TRBJ1-1; weak D call: TRBD1 (6 bases). Germline CDR1 reads SGHRS; CDR2 reads YFSETQ. The CDR3 has 16 amino acids. Trimming left V 4 bases short and J 1 base short, with 17 bases between. The CDR3 loop reads CASSRIRDMRNTEAFF. As DNA, the CDR3 is TGCGCCAGCAGCCGGATCCGGGACATGCGGAACACTGAAGCTTTCTTT.

This clonotype was seen a few times. This chain uses TRBV7-2 with TRBJ1-4; the D is unclear. V was pared by 0 bases and J by 13 bases, with 15 bases between. This CDR3 has 14 amino acids. Germline-derived CDR1 and CDR2 are SGHTA and FQGNSA. Written as DNA, the CDR3 is TGTGCCAGCAGCTTAGCGGACTCCTCAGGCGGACTGTTTTTT. Translated: CASSLADSSGGLFF.

In this sample, this clonotype turned up many times. The chain has TRBV2 and TRBJ2-7; D could derive from TRBD1 or TRBD2 (5 bases each). The CDR3 covers 14 residues. The V end was cut by 2 bases, the J end by 3 bases, with 11 bases between. The germline CDR1 and CDR2 sequences are SNHLY and FYNNEI. The CDR3 reads CASSEWGSSYEQYF. CDR3 in DNA: TGTGCCAGCAGTGAATGGGGGTCCAGCTACGAGCAGTACTTC. Supplemented by reference TRBV2 and TRBJ2-7, the full variable domain reads EPEVTQTPSHQVTQMGQEVILRCVPISNHLYFYWYRQILGQKVEFLVSFYNNEISEKSEIFDDQFSVERPDGSNFTLKIRSTKLEDSAMYFCASSEWGSSYEQYFGPGTRLTVT.

The chain employs TRBV29-1 and TRBJ2-7, with D perhaps matching TRBD1 (6 bases). Per the germline V gene, CDR1 is SQVTM and CDR2 is ANQGSEA. The V and J ends lost 6 bases and 0 bases respectively, with 21 bases between them. The length of the CDR3 is 16 residues. CDR3 bases: TGCAGCGTGGGGACATTCGGCCGAAGAAGCTCCTACGAGCAGTACTTC. Its protein is CSVGTFGRRSSYEQYF.

The chain couples TRBV12-3 or TRBV12-4 to TRBJ1-1; D is uncertain. The germline V and J ends were trimmed by 0 bases and 1 base, with 6 bases remaining between them. The CDR3 covers 14 residues. The CDR3 sequence is CASSLASGNTEAFF. The CDR3 nucleotides are TGTGCCAGCAGTTTAGCATCGGGGAACACTGAAGCTTTCTTT.

This clonotype was seen ten or more times. The chain uses TRBV5-5 and TRBJ1-1; no clear D. Germline assignment: CDR1 SGHKS and CDR2 YYEKEE (reference sequence). V was clipped by 1 base and J by 4 bases, with 11 bases between them. This CDR3 contains 14 residues. CDR3 protein: CASSLIGSRTEAFF. CDR3 nucleotides: TGTGCCAGCAGCTTGATCGGGTCCCGCACTGAAGCTTTCTTT.

The J gene is TRBJ1-4, the V gene TRBV12-3 or TRBV12-4; 7 bases fit TRBD1. This CDR3 spans 15 amino acids. V lost 5 bases and J lost 6; bases outside the gene matches: 9. The CDR3 is CASSGWGTDDEKLFF. The CDR3 DNA reads TGTGCCAGCAGTGGATGGGGGACAGACGATGAAAAACTGTTTTTT.

This clonotype was picked up a small number of times. V gene TRBV15 combines with J gene TRBJ1-1, with 7 bases fitting TRBD1. The CDR3 has 12 residues. Germline loops: CDR1 LNHNV, CDR2 YYDKDF (reference sequence). Losses at the gene ends were 5 bases for V and 4 bases for J; bases not matched to a gene: 1. This CDR3 is CATSGTVTEAFF. The CDR3 DNA sequence: TGTGCCACCAGCGGGACAGTCACTGAAGCTTTCTTT.

In this sample, this clonotype turned up many times. The rearrangement joins TRBV12-3 or TRBV12-4 to TRBJ2-5; 9 nucleotides line up with TRBD1. The CDR3 sequence is 15 residues long. V was clipped by 5 bases and J by 2 bases; unmatched bases: 6. The CDR3, as DNA: TGTGCCAGCAGTGCCGACAGGGGGGCACAAGAGACCCAGTACTTC. Protein: CASSADRGAQETQYF.

This clonotype was counted at least ten times. This chain connects TRBV2 to TRBJ1-6; 8 positions agree with TRBD1. V lost 1 base to trimming and J lost 1 base; unmatched junction nucleotides: 15. The CDR3 sequence is 21 residues long. Germline V gene lookup returns CDR1 SNHLY and CDR2 FYNNEI. CDR3 DNA: TGTGCCAGCAGTGAAGACCCACCCGGACAGGGTCTTCTTTCCTATAATTCACCCCTCCACTTT. This encodes CASSEDPPGQGLLSYNSPLHF.

This clonotype was seen a handful of times. The genes are TRBV9 and TRBJ2-3; D is ambiguous. CDR3 length equals 16 residues. V lost 0 bases and J 0 bases, leaving 11 bases between the germline ends. Per germline, CDR1 SGDLS and CDR2 YYNGEE. Here the CDR3 reads CASSVVVDPSTDTQYF. The CDR3 DNA reads as TGTGCCAGCAGCGTAGTAGTCGATCCTAGCACAGATACGCAGTATTTT.

This clonotype has just a few counts. J is TRBJ2-3 and V is TRBV18; D gene unclear. The CDR3 runs 15 residues. Germline assignment: CDR1 KGHSH and CDR2 LQKENI. Deletions cut 2 bases from V and 1 base from J, with 10 bases between. Written as DNA, the CDR3 is TGTGCCAGCTCACCATCAGGTAAAGGCACAGATACGCAGTATTTT. Protein sequence: CASSPSGKGTDTQYF. The full variable domain, in which reference TRBV18 and TRBJ2-3 provide the parts outside the CDR3, is NAGVMQNPRHLVRRRGQEARLRCSPMKGHSHVYWYRQLPEEGLKFMVYLQKENIIDESGMPKERFSAEFPKEGPSILRIQQVVRGDSAAYFCASSPSGKGTDTQYFGPGTRLTVL.

V gene TRBV20-1 combines with J gene TRBJ2-3; the match to TRBD1 covers 10 bases. The CDR3 is 14 amino acids. Unmatched junction bases numbered 7, after V lost 5 bases and J lost 5 bases. Per germline, CDR1 DFQATT and CDR2 SNEGSKA (reference sequence). The CDR3 nucleotides are TGCAGTGCTGTCGACAGGGGGCGGATAGATACGCAGTATTTT. Protein sequence: CSAVDRGRIDTQYF.

The chain links TRBV6-4 to TRBJ1-1; tentative D call: TRBD1 (6 bases). The V gene lost 8 bases and the J gene lost 1 base, with 14 bases spanning the gap. The V gene's germline CDR1 is MRHNA and CDR2 SNTAGT. CDR3 length: 14 residues. The CDR3 is CASGGASTNTEAFF. For the CDR3, the DNA is TGTGCCAGCGGGGGGGCTTCGACGAACACTGAAGCTTTCTTT.

This sequence joins TRBV18 and TRBJ1-2, with a tentative D call TRBD1 (6 bases). Trimming pared 0 bases from V and 0 bases from J, leaving 14 bases between. The CDR3 totals 17 residues. Germline loops: CDR1 KGHSH, CDR2 LQKENI. In DNA form, the CDR3 reads TGTGCCAGCTCACCACCGTCGTCCGGACAGCCTAACTATGGCTACACCTTC. This encodes CASSPPSSGQPNYGYTF.

Note on this clonotype: A much larger clonotype is one base distant, so this may be a read error. V usage is TRBV6-2 or TRBV6-3 and J usage is TRBJ2-5, with D tentatively TRBD1 (6 bases). This CDR3 is 13 amino acids long. Germline V gives CDR1 MNHEY, CDR2 SVGEGT. The CDR3 region is CASSGSRGEIQYF. For the CDR3, the DNA is TGTGCCAGCAGTGGGTCCAGGGGAGAGATCCAGTACTTC.

This clonotype was counted at least ten times. The V and J genes are TRBV15 and TRBJ2-3; D is uncertain. The ends were cut back, 4 bases at V and 2 bases at J, with 16 bases in the middle. CDR1 is LNHNV, CDR2 YYDKDF, per germline (reference sequence). The CDR3 runs 16 residues. CDR3 sequence: CATSTSVGTHTDTQYF. In DNA, the CDR3 is TGTGCCACCAGCACGAGTGTTGGTACTCACACAGATACGCAGTATTTT.

This clonotype was counted once. The rearrangement links TRBV5-1 to TRBJ2-2; D unresolved. Germline-derived CDR1 and CDR2 are SGHRS and YFSETQ. V lost 6 bases and J 0 bases, leaving 12 bases between the germline ends. The CDR3 totals 15 residues. For the CDR3, the DNA is TGCGCCAGCAACCTTCTGTCGGCGAACACCGGGGAGCTGTTTTTT. Protein product: CASNLLSANTGELFF.

This rearrangement joins TRBV7-9 to TRBJ1-2; D gene ambiguous. Germline assignment: CDR1 SEHNR and CDR2 FQNEAQ (reference sequence). Trimming left V 2 bases short and J 6 bases short, with 10 bases between. CDR3 length: 13 residues. The CDR3 loop reads CASSLLQYHGYTF. The DNA of the CDR3 is TGTGCCAGCAGCTTACTACAGTACCATGGCTACACCTTC. The full variable domain, completed using reference TRBV7-9 and TRBJ1-2, is DTGVSQNPRHKITKRGQNVTFRCDPISEHNRLYWYRQTLGQGPEFLTYFQNEAQLEKSRLLSDRFSAERPKGSFSTLEIQRTEQGDSAMYLCASSLLQYHGYTFGSGTRLTVV.

This clonotype was seen many times. The chain recombines TRBV11-3 with TRBJ2-1; TRBD1 aligns across 9 bases. CDR1 is SGHNT and CDR2 is YENEEA in the germline V gene. The CDR3 runs to 15 residues. V lost 3 bases to trimming and J lost 3 bases; unmatched junction nucleotides: 3. As DNA, the CDR3 is TGTGCCAGCAGCTTGGACAGGGGAAACTACAATGAGCAGTTCTTC. Protein sequence: CASSLDRGNYNEQFF.